Listed below are T cell receptor beta chains from one sample, sequenced in a study of T-cell memory formation after mild COVID-19. One entry per CDR3 protein results from TCRdb running MiXCR on the 5' RACE reads. In the table there are 250,000 to 300,000 distinct CDR3 sequences, 15% to 20% of which are singletons. Sample: PBMCs or a T cell subset sorted from them (not recorded which). These receptors all come from a man between 18 and 29 years old who had mild COVID-19 (a few samples of this study predate the infection). Cell type and time point are not known. Both conserved end residues are part of each CDR3. The D gene is left open where the match is weak. Size tells how often a clone was seen (once, few, many) or the class of an expanded clone, and some rows leave it out.

clone size	J gene	D gene	V gene	CDR3 DNA	CDR3 protein
.	TRBJ2-7	.	TRBV4-2	TGTGCCAGCAGCCAAGATAGGGGGGACAGAACCTACGAGCAGTACTTC	CASSQDRGDRTYEQYF
few	TRBJ2-3	.	TRBV9	TGTGCCAGCAGCGCTGTCCTAGCCCCGGGAACAGATACGCAGTATTTT	CASSAVLAPGTDTQYF
few	TRBJ2-2	.	TRBV6-5	TGTGCCAGCCGGGGGCAGGGCACCGGGGAGCTGTTTTTT	CASRGQGTGELFF
few	TRBJ2-5	.	TRBV5-4	TGTGCCAGCAGCTGGGGATCAAGGGGGAGTGGGACCCAGTACTTC	CASSWGSRGSGTQYF
many	TRBJ2-1	.	TRBV5-1	TGCGCCAGCACCCCGCGGGGAGACTGGGGCAACAATGAGCAGTTCTTC	CASTPRGDWGNNEQFF
few	TRBJ2-1	TRBD2	TRBV7-2	TGTGCCAGTCTAGTGGGGCTAGCGGGGAACAATGAGCAGTTCTTC	CASLVGLAGNNEQFF
.	TRBJ2-2	.	TRBV29-1	TGCAGCGTTGAAGATCGCACGAGGACCGGGGAGCTGTTTTTT	CSVEDRTRTGELFF
few	TRBJ2-2	TRBD2	TRBV4-2	TGTGCCAGCAGCCAGGGACTAGCGGGGACCGGGGAGCTGTTTTTT	CASSQGLAGTGELFF
.	TRBJ2-5	.	TRBV9	TGTGCCAGCAGCGTAGGAAGATCACGGGGATACCAAGAGACCCAGTACTTC	CASSVGRSRGYQETQYF
.	TRBJ2-2	TRBD1	TRBV12-3/TRBV12-4	TGTGCCAGCCGGGGACAGATGGTTCCCGGGGAGCTGTTTTTT	CASRGQMVPGELFF
few	TRBJ1-2	TRBD1	TRBV12-3/TRBV12-4	TGTGCCAGCAGTCCCTCAGGGGGGGTCGATGGCTACACCTTC	CASSPSGGVDGYTF
many	TRBJ2-5	.	TRBV7-9	TGTGCCAGCAGCTCGACGGGTCGGGAGACCCAGTACTTC	CASSSTGRETQYF
.	TRBJ1-1	.	TRBV9	TGTGCCAGCAGCGTAGCTGAGGACACTGAAGCTTTCTTT	CASSVAEDTEAFF
few	TRBJ2-7	TRBD1	TRBV12-3/TRBV12-4	TGTGCCAGCAATTCGGACAGGGGCCACGAGCAGTACTTC	CASNSDRGHEQYF
.	TRBJ2-3	.	TRBV11-3	TGTGCCAGCAGCCTTCGGGCTAGTGGGACAGATACGCAGTATTTT	CASSLRASGTDTQYF
many	TRBJ2-1	.	TRBV11-2	TGTGCCAGCAGCTTAGAGGCAACCTCCTACAATGAGCAGTTCTTC	CASSLEATSYNEQFF
.	TRBJ1-4	.	TRBV28	TGTGCCAGCAGTCCCGAGAGAGCTAATGAAAAACTGTTTTTT	CASSPERANEKLFF
.	TRBJ1-5	.	TRBV28	TGTGCCAGCGGAGGGCCCCAGCATTTT	CASGGPQHF
.	TRBJ2-4	.	TRBV4-1	TGCGCCAGCAGTCGACTAAGCAAAAACATTCAGTACTTC	CASSRLSKNIQYF
many	TRBJ2-6	.	TRBV10-3	TGTGCCATCAGTGAGTCCAGCTCTGGGGCCAACGTCCTGACTTTC	CAISESSSGANVLTF
few	TRBJ2-1	.	TRBV11-2	TGTGCCAGCAGCTTAAGTGGTTACTACAATGAGCAGTTCTTC	CASSLSGYYNEQFF
.	TRBJ1-5	.	TRBV4-1	TGCGCCAGCAGCCAATCAGCTGAGGGTAGTCCCAATCAGCCCCAGCATTTT	CASSQSAEGSPNQPQHF
few	TRBJ2-1	TRBD2	TRBV5-1	TGCGCCAGCAGCTTTATTTCCGGGGGGGCCCCCTACAATGAGCAGTTCTTC	CASSFISGGAPYNEQFF
.	TRBJ2-3	TRBD1	TRBV12-3/TRBV12-4	TGTGCCAGCAGTTCGGGACAGCCGGACACAGATACGCAGTATTTT	CASSSGQPDTDTQYF
.	TRBJ1-1	.	TRBV9	TGTGCCAGCAGCGTACAGGGTTACACTGAAGCTTTCTTT	CASSVQGYTEAFF
few	TRBJ2-3	.	TRBV7-2	TGTGCCAGCAGCCGGGGGGCCCTATCAAATACGCAGTATTTT	CASSRGALSNTQYF
few	TRBJ1-1	.	TRBV5-6	TGTGCCAGCAGCCCTTGGGGGTTGAGCACTGAAGCTTTCTTT	CASSPWGLSTEAFF
.	TRBJ2-5	TRBD2	TRBV4-1	TGCGCCAGCAGCCACCCGGCGGGGGGGTTCCAAGAGACCCAGTACTTC	CASSHPAGGFQETQYF
.	TRBJ2-3	TRBD2	TRBV20-1	TGCGGAGGGCGGCGGGGGGCCGATGCAGATACGCAGTATTTT	CGGRRGADADTQYF
few	TRBJ2-5	TRBD2	TRBV5-4	TGTGCCAGCAGCGCGGGACTAGCGATTCTAGAGACCCAGTACTTC	CASSAGLAILETQYF
few	TRBJ2-5	.	TRBV11-2	TGTGCCAGCAGCATTAGCGGAAGATTGGAGACCCAGTACTTC	CASSISGRLETQYF
.	TRBJ1-2	.	TRBV28	TGTGCCAGCAGTCTGGGCACCGGGGTTGGCTATGGCTACACCTTC	CASSLGTGVGYGYTF
.	TRBJ1-1	TRBD1	TRBV7-2	TGTGCCAGCAGCCCCCAAGACAGGGCGAACACTGAAGCTTTCTTT	CASSPQDRANTEAFF
few	TRBJ2-1	.	TRBV20-1	TGCAGTGCGAGAACCACTCGGTGGCGCGGGAATGAGCAGTTCTTC	CSARTTRWRGNEQFF
.	TRBJ2-3	.	TRBV7-2	TGTGCCAGCAGCCCCCGCCACAGCGAAGATACGCAGTATTTT	CASSPRHSEDTQYF
.	TRBJ2-5	.	TRBV20-1	TGCAGTGCTCCCCGAGGGGGGGGCCGGGCAGAGACCCAGTACTTC	CSAPRGGGRAETQYF
.	TRBJ1-1	TRBD1	TRBV5-1	TGCGCCAGCAGCTTCGGTTGGACAGGGTTCATGAACACTGAAGCTTTCTTT	CASSFGWTGFMNTEAFF
.	TRBJ1-2	TRBD1	TRBV6-5	TGTGCCAGCAGTTACCGAGGACAGGGAGTCTATGGCTACACCTTC	CASSYRGQGVYGYTF
.	TRBJ2-3	TRBD2	TRBV7-6	TGTGCCAGCAGCGATCGTCTCGCGGGGGGGGCAGATACGCAGTATTTT	CASSDRLAGGADTQYF
few	TRBJ1-1	.	TRBV6-5	TGTGCCAGCAGTAACTCGGGGTTAACTGAAGCTTTCTTT	CASSNSGLTEAFF
.	TRBJ1-2	.	TRBV6-5	TGTGCCAGCAGTTACTCCGCAGGGGAGATCAACTATGGCTACACCTTC	CASSYSAGEINYGYTF
.	TRBJ1-5	.	TRBV6-2/TRBV6-3	TGTGCCAGCAGTTATCCTGGTGGGGGGATTAATCAGCCCCAGCATTTT	CASSYPGGGINQPQHF
few	TRBJ2-1	.	TRBV11-2	TGTGCCAGCAGTCTCCTACGCAGGGACTTCCATGAGCAGTTCTTC	CASSLLRRDFHEQFF
.	TRBJ1-6	.	TRBV4-2	TGTGCCAGCAGCCCTAGTAGGGCAGGGATTAATTCACCCCTCCACTTT	CASSPSRAGINSPLHF
.	TRBJ1-6	.	TRBV20-1	TGCAGTGCTAGCCCCGGGTCCTATAATTCACCCCTCCACTTT	CSASPGSYNSPLHF
few	TRBJ2-2	.	TRBV6-2/TRBV6-3	TGTGCCAGCTCGTGGAATAGCGACGGCGCGAACACCGGGGAGCTGTTTTTT	CASSWNSDGANTGELFF
few	TRBJ2-5	.	TRBV6-1	TGTGCCAGCATCGTATCAGTTGGAGAGGAGACCCAGTACTTC	CASIVSVGEETQYF
many	TRBJ2-1	TRBD1	TRBV6-5	TGTGCCAGCAGACCAGGACAGGTCTCCTACAATGAGCAGTTCTTC	CASRPGQVSYNEQFF
.	TRBJ1-1	.	TRBV20-1	TGCAGTGCTACTCGTCCGGCGACTGAAGCTTTCTTT	CSATRPATEAFF
.	TRBJ2-7	.	TRBV20-1	TGCAGTGCTAGAGATCAAAGCTACGAGCAGTACTTC	CSARDQSYEQYF
many	TRBJ2-3	.	TRBV5-1	TGCGCCAGCAGCTTGGGCCTCAGGGGAGGGACAGATACGCAGTATTTT	CASSLGLRGGTDTQYF
.	TRBJ2-3	TRBD2	TRBV7-8	TGTGCCAGCAGCTTTTTTCCTAGCGGGGGCACAGATACGCAGTATTTT	CASSFFPSGGTDTQYF
.	TRBJ2-2	.	TRBV24-1	TGTGCCACCAGTGATTTCCGGGACCACACCGGGGAGCTGTTTTTT	CATSDFRDHTGELFF
many	TRBJ1-6	.	TRBV3-1	TGTGCCAGCAGCCTTAGCCCCCCCCCGGGGCAAAATTCACCCCTCCACTTT	CASSLSPPPGQNSPLHF
.	TRBJ2-3	.	TRBV19	TGTGCCAGTAGTATCGACCCGGGGGCGGATACGCAGTATTTT	CASSIDPGADTQYF